This TCR beta chain appears in the sequencing data of a study of shared clonotypes between healthy human individuals. The study, taken as a whole, reports: Naive subsets tended to show greater estimated richness than memory subsets. The low donor count limited represented genetic and exposure-history diversity.

As defined, naive CD8 cells were CD45RO-negative and positively selected for CCR7, with terminally differentiated effector memory CD45RA+ cells excluded. Turning to this clone: The antigen remains unidentified.

The CDR3 contains 13 residues. Trimming took 2 bases from V and 5 from J, leaving 8 bases between them. The germline CDR1 and CDR2 sequences are MNHEY and SVGAGI. Assay runs were performed at deep level. The repertoire was sequenced with immunoSEQ multiplex PCR; TCRdb's copy has only in-frame clones and lacks some. There are about 1,900,000 clones in the sample; about 95% occur only once, and approximately 1.2% lies in the top ten. The chain combines TRBV6-5 with TRBJ2-3; D not resolved. The specimen was naive CD8+ T cells sorted from blood. The sequence was obtained from a man younger than 35 in good health. The CDR3 coding sequence is TGTGCCAGCAGTTACGCAATAGGAGATACGCAGTATTTT. As protein: CASSYAIGDTQYF.